One sample yielded the 30 T cell receptor beta chains listed below, sequenced in a study of blood T cell repertoires in COVID-19 (TCRdb year 2020). Library preparation was by the immunoSEQ multiplex PCR assay. This is the immuneACCESS table as TCRdb keeps it, with only in-frame sequences that have V and J called. A part of the clones is gone; compared with another copy, unresolved V genes explain less than half, and the rest is unexplained. Within this sample are 200,000 to 250,000 clones, with about 83% of them counted one time only. 6.8% of the sample is in the top ten clones. Material for sequencing was PBMCs or T cells enriched from blood (not recorded which). The source of these receptors is a woman in her forties who had recovered from COVID-19.

The CDR3 DNA reads TGTGCCAGCAGCGGCACAGGGACCCAACGCTATGGCTACACCTTC. Translated: CASSGTGTQRYGYTF. The chain recombines TRBV7-9 with TRBJ1-2; the D gene is possibly TRBD1 (6 bases). The V end lost 5 bases, the J end lost 4 bases, and 17 bases lay between the germline ends. This CDR3 has 15 amino acids. Germline V lookup: CDR1 SEHNR, CDR2 FQNEAQ (reference sequence).

The V call is TRBV18, the J call TRBJ1-1, with 7 bases aligning to TRBD1. J gave up 1 base and V 6 bases, and 8 bases lay outside the gene matches. The CDR3 runs to 15 residues. CDR1 KGHSH and CDR2 LQKENI come from the germline V gene. As DNA, the CDR3 is TGTGCCAGCTCGGACCCGTACAGGGGGAACACTGAAGCTTTCTTT. Encoded protein: CASSDPYRGNTEAFF.

This clone has more than one count but fewer than ten. The V call is TRBV30, the J call TRBJ2-7, with D possibly matching TRBD1 (6 bases). The CDR3 covers 13 residues. From germline, CDR1 is GTSNPN and CDR2 SVGIG (reference sequence). Trimming pared 5 bases from V and 1 base from J, leaving 12 bases between. DNA for the CDR3: TGTGCCTGGGCGCCGGACAGTTCCTACGAGCAGTACTTC. This codes for CAWAPDSSYEQYF.

This chain connects TRBV5-1 to TRBJ2-1, with D possibly matching TRBD1 (5 bases). V was clipped by 5 bases and J by 5 bases, with 14 bases between them. This CDR3 comprises 14 residues. CDR1 is SGHRS, CDR2 YFSETQ, per germline. CDR3 nucleotide sequence: TGCGCCAGCAGAAGCCTGTTGACAGACAATGAGCAGTTCTTC. As protein: CASRSLLTDNEQFF.

There are a few counts of this clone. The chain combines TRBV10-3 with TRBJ1-2, with D possibly being TRBD1 (6 bases). In germline, CDR1 is ENHRY, CDR2 SYGVKD. Trimming stripped 3 bases from V and 6 bases from J, with 8 bases between. The CDR3 has 12 residues. CDR3 bases: TGTGCCATCAGTGAATACAGGGATGGCTACACCTTC. It encodes CAISEYRDGYTF.

The chain has TRBV4-1 and TRBJ1-1; D unresolved. The CDR3 has 18 amino acids. Trimming removed 4 bases from V and 0 bases from J, with 21 bases in between. From germline, CDR1 is MGHRA and CDR2 YSYEKL. The CDR3 DNA is TGCGCCAGCAGCCCTTATTTTGAGGGAGGTTGGATGAACACTGAAGCTTTCTTT. Amino acid sequence: CASSPYFEGGWMNTEAFF.

This chain joins TRBV12-3 or TRBV12-4 and TRBJ2-3, with 7 bases aligning to TRBD1. The CDR3 spans 12 residues. V shed 6 bases, J shed 6 bases, and the junction held 3 bases outside the gene matches. The CDR3 sequence is CASRQTGDTQYF. CDR3 in DNA: TGTGCCAGCAGGCAGACAGGGGATACGCAGTATTTT.

The J gene is TRBJ2-1, the V gene TRBV5-1, with D perhaps matching TRBD2 (5 bases). CDR3 length: 15 amino acids. Germline assignment: CDR1 SGHRS and CDR2 YFSETQ. V shed 4 bases and J shed 3 bases, with 14 bases lying between them. DNA of the CDR3: TGCGCCAGCAGCGGGTGGACTGGGTACTACAATGAGCAGTTCTTC. Protein sequence: CASSGWTGYYNEQFF.

The rearrangement links TRBV7-8 to TRBJ2-7; tentative D call: TRBD1 (5 bases). Trimming left V 0 bases short and J 4 bases short, with 13 bases between. The CDR3 is 15 residues long. Per germline, CDR1 SGHVS and CDR2 FQNEAQ. The CDR3, as DNA: TGTGCCAGCAGCTTAGCCCACGTCCAGGGTTACGAGCAGTACGTC. Its translation is CASSLAHVQGYEQYV.

This sequence joins TRBV7-6 and TRBJ1-4; D is possibly TRBD1 (5 bases). Germline lookup yields CDR1 SGHVS and CDR2 FNYEAQ. The V gene lost 5 bases and the J gene lost 7 bases, with 23 bases spanning the gap. The CDR3 is 17 residues long. DNA for the CDR3: TGTGCCAGCAGCCCTAAAGGGCCCAGGGAGGTGGCTGAAAAACTGTTTTTT. Its protein is CASSPKGPREVAEKLFF.

This chain links TRBV19 with TRBJ1-5; 9 bases agree with TRBD1. V trimming: 4 bases; J trimming: 6 bases; junction bases outside the gene matches: 4. Germline CDR1 and CDR2: LNHDA and SQIVND (reference sequence). This CDR3 region has 14 residues. CDR3 sequence (DNA): TGTGCCAGTAGTACGACAGGGGGAGGTCAGCCCCAGCATTTT. It is translated as CASSTTGGGQPQHF.

V is TRBV11-3 and J is TRBJ2-2; the match to TRBD2 covers 8 bases. The CDR3 runs 14 residues. Unmatched junction bases numbered 4, after V lost 5 bases and J lost 5 bases. CDR1 is SGHNT and CDR2 is YENEEA in the germline V gene. This chain's CDR3 is CASSRLATTGELFF. The CDR3 DNA reads TGTGCCAGCAGCCGACTAGCGACTACCGGGGAGCTGTTTTTT. Full variable domain (outside the CDR3, taken from reference TRBV11-3 and TRBJ2-2): EAGVVQSPRYKIIEKKQPVAFWCNPISGHNTLYWYLQNLGQGPELLIRYENEEAVDDSQLPKDRFSAERLKGVDSTLKIQPAELGDSAVYLCASSRLATTGELFFGEGSRLTVL.

This clone was found a few times. The chain uses TRBV2 and TRBJ2-1; no firm D call. Germline CDR1 reads SNHLY; CDR2 reads FYNNEI. This CDR3 is built from 14 residues. V was pared by 8 bases and J by 0 bases, with 11 bases between. The CDR3: CASYRSSSYNEQFF. The DNA of the CDR3 is TGTGCCAGCTATCGGTCTTCCTCCTACAATGAGCAGTTCTTC.

The CDR3 loop reads CAWSFSTGQAFF. CDR3 coding DNA: TGTGCCTGGAGTTTCTCGACAGGGCAAGCTTTCTTT. This rearrangement joins TRBV30 to TRBJ1-1, with 7 bases lining up with TRBD1. This CDR3 has 12 residues. CDR1 is GTSNPN and CDR2 is SVGIG in the germline V gene (reference sequence). V shed 2 bases and J 9 bases; nucleotides not matched to a gene: 6. Complete variable domain (other parts from reference TRBV30 and TRBJ1-1): SQTIHQWPATLVQPVGSPLSLECTVEGTSNPNLYWYRQAAGRGLQLLFYSVGIGQISSEVPQNLSASRPQDRQFILSSKKLLLSDSGFYLCAWSFSTGQAFFGQGTRLTVV.

V usage is TRBV2 and J usage is TRBJ1-5; D remains unclear. The CDR3 is 13 residues long. V dropped 4 bases and J dropped 9 bases, with 13 bases sitting between them. Looked up from germline, CDR1 is SNHLY and CDR2 is FYNNEI. The CDR3 loop is CASSVRGSAPQHF. The CDR3 bases are TGTGCCAGCAGTGTGCGAGGCAGCGCGCCCCAGCATTTT.

The chain combines TRBV5-6 with TRBJ2-3, with 9 bases identical to TRBD2. CDR1 and CDR2 (germline): SGHDT, YYEEEE. This CDR3 has 16 residues. The ends lost 2 bases at V and 2 bases at J; junction bases unmatched: 6. DNA of the CDR3: TGTGCCAGCAGCTTAGTTCTAGCGGGGTACACAGATACGCAGTATTTT. This gives the protein CASSLVLAGYTDTQYF.

The chain joins TRBV5-6 to TRBJ1-5; 9 nucleotides align to TRBD1. The trim removed 4 bases at V and 6 bases at J, leaving 8 bases unmatched. Germline V gene sequence: CDR1 SGHDT, CDR2 YYEEEE. This CDR3 has 15 amino acids. CDR3 amino acids: CASSRTGAAIQPQHF. CDR3 in DNA: TGTGCCAGCAGCCGGACAGGGGCGGCAATTCAGCCCCAGCATTTT.

The V and J genes are TRBV10-1 and TRBJ2-1; 12 bases are a match to TRBD1. CDR1 WNHNN and CDR2 SYGVQD come from the germline V gene (reference sequence). This CDR3 contains 17 residues. Unmatched junction bases numbered 18, after V lost 6 bases and J lost 12 bases. The CDR3 nucleotides are TGCGCCAGCAGCAACGACCACGCTTTAGGGACAGGGGGCGCGCAGTTCTTC. This codes for CASSNDHALGTGGAQFF.

The J gene is TRBJ2-2, the V gene TRBV2, with 9 bases fitting TRBD1. This CDR3 spans 13 amino acids. Germline CDR1 and CDR2: SNHLY and FYNNEI. Trimming took 4 bases from V and 6 from J; bases not matched to a gene: 0. CDR3 sequence: CASSGQGAGELFF. CDR3 nucleotides: TGTGCCAGCAGTGGACAGGGGGCCGGGGAGCTGTTTTTT.

The rearrangement uses TRBV6-5 and TRBJ1-2; 9 positions agree with TRBD1. CDR1 is MNHEY, CDR2 SVGAGI, per germline. CDR3 length: 14 amino acids. With V trimmed by 6 bases and J by 7 bases, 9 bases remained unmatched. Here the CDR3 reads CASSTGTGLLGYTF. CDR3 coding DNA: TGTGCCAGCAGCACCGGGACAGGGCTCCTTGGCTACACCTTC.

The gene calls are TRBV30 and TRBJ2-1; unclear D gene. The V gene's germline CDR1 is GTSNPN and CDR2 SVGIG (reference sequence). This CDR3 is 15 amino acids long. Trimming pared 0 bases from V and 3 bases from J, leaving 12 bases between. The CDR3 loop is CAWSVAFTDYNEQFF. Here the CDR3 DNA reads TGTGCCTGGAGTGTAGCTTTCACTGACTACAATGAGCAGTTCTTC.

V usage is TRBV2 and J usage is TRBJ2-4; D is possibly TRBD1 (6 bases). Trimming removed 5 bases from V and 5 bases from J, with 10 bases in between. This CDR3 contains 13 residues. The germline CDR1 and CDR2 sequences are SNHLY and FYNNEI. CDR3 amino acids: CASSTGRQNIQYF. The CDR3 DNA is TGTGCCAGCAGTACAGGGCGGCAAAACATTCAGTACTTC.

The chain carries TRBV28 and TRBJ2-7; the match to TRBD1 covers 10 bases. CDR1 is MDHEN and CDR2 is SYDVKM in the germline V gene. The V and J ends lost 5 bases and 6 bases, in that order; junction bases with no gene match: 7. The CDR3 has 14 amino acids. This CDR3 is CASSPGQGGREQYF. The CDR3 region has the DNA TGTGCCAGCAGTCCCGGACAGGGGGGTCGCGAGCAGTACTTC.

This chain joins TRBV10-3 and TRBJ1-1, with D possibly TRBD1 on 5 matching bases. The germline gives CDR1 ENHRY, CDR2 SYGVKD. This CDR3 has 14 residues. Trimming cost V 3 bases and J 12 bases, with 20 bases left between them. The CDR3 here is CAISEPGLLEVTFF. The CDR3 region has the DNA TGTGCCATCAGTGAACCGGGACTCCTCGAGGTAACTTTCTTT.

The chain employs TRBV20-1 and TRBJ2-1, with 7 positions matching TRBD2. Germline lookup yields CDR1 DFQATT and CDR2 SNEGSKA (reference sequence). The V gene end was trimmed by 3 bases and the J gene end by 0 bases; junction bases not matched to a gene: 11. The CDR3 sequence is 17 residues long. For the CDR3, the DNA is TGCAGTGCTAGTACGCCGTCGCGGGGGAGCTCCTACAATGAGCAGTTCTTC. Encoded protein: CSASTPSRGSSYNEQFF.

V gene TRBV3-1 (or the pseudogene TRBV3-2) combines with J gene TRBJ2-5, with 7 bases that match TRBD1. Trimming cost V 4 bases and J 2 bases; bases outside gene matches: 4. This CDR3 region has 14 residues. Germline V CDR1 and CDR2: LGHDT, YNNKEL (reference sequence). The chain's CDR3 is CASSPWDRQETQYF. The CDR3 nucleotides are TGTGCCAGCAGCCCATGGGACAGACAAGAGACCCAGTACTTC.

This clone was seen a few times. The chain uses TRBV27 and TRBJ1-1; 11 bases are a match to TRBD1. The CDR3 length is 18 residues. J lost 1 base, V lost 3 bases, and 10 bases had no gene match. From germline, CDR1 is MNHEY and CDR2 SMNVEV (reference sequence). CDR3 nucleotides: TGTGCCAGCAGTTTGCTGAGGACAGGGGGCCGGGGGAACACTGAAGCTTTCTTT. It specifies CASSLLRTGGRGNTEAFF.

This chain joins TRBV11-2 and TRBJ1-2, with 9 bases matching TRBD1. V lost 7 bases, J lost 6 bases, and 15 bases stayed unmatched. The germline V gene has CDR1 SGHAT and CDR2 FQNNGV. The CDR3 has 16 residues. CDR3 loop: CASKKAGTGSSDGYTF. In DNA, the CDR3 is TGTGCCAGCAAAAAGGCTGGGACAGGGTCTTCTGATGGCTACACCTTC.

The chain combines TRBV5-1 with TRBJ2-2; 7 nucleotides agree with TRBD1. Germline-derived CDR1 and CDR2 are SGHRS and YFSETQ. The CDR3 covers 15 residues. The V and J ends lost 4 bases and 4 bases, in that order; junction bases with no gene match: 7. CDR3 in amino acids: CASSIGQVPTGELFF. CDR3 nucleotides: TGCGCCAGCAGCATCGGACAGGTTCCCACCGGGGAGCTGTTTTTT.

V and J are TRBV30 and TRBJ1-2; the D gene is possibly TRBD1 (6 bases). The V gene lost 0 bases and the J gene lost 4 bases, with 15 bases spanning the gap. The CDR3 consists of 15 residues. CDR1 and CDR2 (germline): GTSNPN, SVGIG (reference sequence). The CDR3 nucleotides are TGTGCCTGGAGTGTACAACCAGGGGTGGGCTATGGCTACACCTTC. This translates into CAWSVQPGVGYGYTF. The complete variable domain, with remaining parts taken from reference TRBV30 and TRBJ1-2, reads SQTIHQWPATLVQPVGSPLSLECTVEGTSNPNLYWYRQAAGRGLQLLFYSVGIGQISSEVPQNLSASRPQDRQFILSSKKLLLSDSGFYLCAWSVQPGVGYGYTFGSGTRLTVV.